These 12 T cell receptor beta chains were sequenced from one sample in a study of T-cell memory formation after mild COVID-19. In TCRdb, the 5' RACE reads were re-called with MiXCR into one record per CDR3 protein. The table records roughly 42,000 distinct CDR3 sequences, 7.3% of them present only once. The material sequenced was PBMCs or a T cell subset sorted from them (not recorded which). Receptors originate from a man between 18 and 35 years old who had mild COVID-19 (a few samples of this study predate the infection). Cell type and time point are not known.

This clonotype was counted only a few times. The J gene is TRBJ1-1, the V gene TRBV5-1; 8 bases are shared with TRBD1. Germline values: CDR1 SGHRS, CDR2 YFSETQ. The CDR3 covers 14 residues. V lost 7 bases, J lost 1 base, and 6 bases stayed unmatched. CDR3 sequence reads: CASGTGGANTEAFF. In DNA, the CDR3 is TGCGCCAGCGGGACAGGAGGGGCGAACACTGAAGCTTTCTTT.

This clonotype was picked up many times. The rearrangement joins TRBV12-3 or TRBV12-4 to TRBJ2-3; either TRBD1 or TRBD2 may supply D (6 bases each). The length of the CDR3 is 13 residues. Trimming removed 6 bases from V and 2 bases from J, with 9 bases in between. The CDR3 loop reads CASRQGLTDTQYF. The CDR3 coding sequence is TGTGCCAGCAGACAGGGACTCACAGATACGCAGTATTTT.

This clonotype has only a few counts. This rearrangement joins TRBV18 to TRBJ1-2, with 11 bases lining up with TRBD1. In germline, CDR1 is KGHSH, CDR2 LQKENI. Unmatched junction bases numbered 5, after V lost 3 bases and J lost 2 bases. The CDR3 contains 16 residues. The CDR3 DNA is TGTGCCAGCTCACCGGAGGGACAGGGGGGGAACTATGGCTACACCTTC. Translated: CASSPEGQGGNYGYTF.

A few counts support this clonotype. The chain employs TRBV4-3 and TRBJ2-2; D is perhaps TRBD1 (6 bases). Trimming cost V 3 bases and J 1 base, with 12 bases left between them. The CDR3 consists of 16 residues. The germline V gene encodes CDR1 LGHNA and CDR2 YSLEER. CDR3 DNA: TGCGCCAGCAGCCAGATACAGGGTGGGAACACCGGGGAGCTGTTTTTT. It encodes CASSQIQGGNTGELFF.

Here the CDR3 reads CASSLRDSSYEQYV. In nucleotides, the CDR3 is TGTGCCAGCAGTCTCCGGGACAGCTCCTACGAGCAGTACGTC. The chain combines TRBV28 with TRBJ2-7; the match to TRBD1 covers 7 bases. The germline gives CDR1 MDHEN, CDR2 SYDVKM. V was clipped by 5 bases and J by 0 bases; unmatched bases: 4. This CDR3 has 14 amino acids.

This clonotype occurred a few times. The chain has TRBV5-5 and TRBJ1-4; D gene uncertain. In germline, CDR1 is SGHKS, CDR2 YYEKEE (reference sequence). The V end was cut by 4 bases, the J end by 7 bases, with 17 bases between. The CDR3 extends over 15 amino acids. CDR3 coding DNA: TGTGCCAGCAGCCTGCATCCTCCCCGGGGTGAAAAACTGTTTTTT. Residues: CASSLHPPRGEKLFF.

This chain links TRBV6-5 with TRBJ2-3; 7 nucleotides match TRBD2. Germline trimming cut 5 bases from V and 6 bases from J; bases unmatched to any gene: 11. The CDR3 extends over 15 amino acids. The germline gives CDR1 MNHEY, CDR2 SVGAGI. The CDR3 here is CASSNGPTSMDTQYF. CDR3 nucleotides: TGTGCCAGCAGTAACGGGCCGACTAGCATGGATACGCAGTATTTT.

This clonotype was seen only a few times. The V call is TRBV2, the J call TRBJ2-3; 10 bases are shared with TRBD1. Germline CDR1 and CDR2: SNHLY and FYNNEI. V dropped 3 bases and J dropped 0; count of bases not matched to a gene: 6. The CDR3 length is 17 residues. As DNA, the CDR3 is TGTGCCAGCAGTGATGGGACAGGGGTAAATAGCACAGATACGCAGTATTTT. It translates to CASSDGTGVNSTDTQYF.

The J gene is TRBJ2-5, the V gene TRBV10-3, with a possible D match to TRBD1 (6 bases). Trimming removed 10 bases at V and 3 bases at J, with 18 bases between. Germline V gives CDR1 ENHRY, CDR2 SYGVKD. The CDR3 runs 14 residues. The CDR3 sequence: CATQATGSEETQYF. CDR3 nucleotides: TGTGCCACCCAAGCAACAGGGTCGGAAGAGACCCAGTACTTC.

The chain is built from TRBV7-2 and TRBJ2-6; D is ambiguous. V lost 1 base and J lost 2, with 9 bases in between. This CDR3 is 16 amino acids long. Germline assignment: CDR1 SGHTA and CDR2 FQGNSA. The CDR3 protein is CASSLGAGTGANVLTF. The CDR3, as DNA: TGTGCCAGCAGCTTAGGAGCAGGTACTGGGGCCAACGTCCTGACTTTC.

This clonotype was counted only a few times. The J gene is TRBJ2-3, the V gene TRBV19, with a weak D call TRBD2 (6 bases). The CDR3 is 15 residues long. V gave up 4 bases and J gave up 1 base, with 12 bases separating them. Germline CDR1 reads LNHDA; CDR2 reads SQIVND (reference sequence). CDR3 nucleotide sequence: TGTGCCAGTAGTAACAGGTGGGGGGGCACAGATACGCAGTATTTT. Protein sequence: CASSNRWGGTDTQYF.

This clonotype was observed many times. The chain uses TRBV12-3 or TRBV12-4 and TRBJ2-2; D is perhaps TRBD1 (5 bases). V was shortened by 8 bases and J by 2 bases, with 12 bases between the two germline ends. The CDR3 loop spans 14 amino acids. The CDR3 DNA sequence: TGTGCCAGCGGTAGGGGTATTAACACCGGGGAGCTGTTTTTT. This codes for CASGRGINTGELFF.